The 22 T cell receptor beta chains listed next were all sequenced from one sample in a study of T cell repertoires in cytomegalovirus infection. TCRdb independently ran MiXCR on the reads; one entry per CDR3 protein. There are about 740,000 distinct CDR3 sequences in the sample; 35% occur only once, and 2.8% lies in the top ten. The sequencing sample was made of PBMCs. The source is a human donor in good health (CMV status not recorded). Some clones in this sample may be carry-over from other donors' samples.

This clonotype was seen at least ten times. This chain links TRBV7-6 with TRBJ1-5, with 9 bases aligning to TRBD1. Germline CDR1 is SGHVS and CDR2 is FNYEAQ. Trimming took 5 bases from V and 5 from J; bases not matched to a gene: 4. CDR3 length equals 14 residues. Here the CDR3 reads CASSVTGGDQPQHF. For the CDR3, the DNA is TGTGCCAGCAGCGTGACAGGGGGGGATCAGCCCCAGCATTTT.

This chain's CDR3 is CASSQLDAQGTEAFF. CDR3 nucleotides: TGTGCCAGCAGCCAGTTAGACGCGCAGGGGACTGAAGCTTTCTTT. V is TRBV28 and J is TRBJ1-1, with D perhaps TRBD1 (6 bases). CDR3 length: 15 residues. The ends were cut back, 6 bases at V and 5 bases at J, with 19 bases in the middle. Germline lookup yields CDR1 MDHEN and CDR2 SYDVKM.

A few counts support this clonotype. The chain is built from TRBV7-4 and TRBJ2-7, with 9 bases identical to TRBD2. Germline V gene lookup returns CDR1 SGHVT and CDR2 SQSDAQ. This CDR3 has 16 residues. The V segment lost 1 base and the J segment 3 bases; nucleotides outside the gene matches: 7. The CDR3 here is CASSLVLLAGSYEQYF. The CDR3 region has the DNA TGTGCCAGCAGCTTAGTTCTGCTAGCGGGGAGCTACGAGCAGTACTTC.

J is TRBJ2-3 and V is TRBV12-3 or TRBV12-4, with D perhaps TRBD1 or TRBD2 (5 bases each). V was trimmed by 5 bases and J by 6 bases, leaving 21 bases between them. This CDR3 is built from 16 residues. The CDR3 here is CASSLGPYPPGDTQYF. In DNA form, the CDR3 reads TGTGCCAGCAGTCTGGGACCCTACCCCCCGGGCGATACGCAGTATTTT.

This clonotype was counted many times. This chain joins TRBV25-1 and TRBJ1-6; 8 nucleotides agree with TRBD1. Per the germline V gene, CDR1 is MGHDK and CDR2 is SYGVNS. The CDR3 extends over 19 amino acids. With 3 bases clipped from V and 7 bases from J, the junction kept 17 bases outside the gene matches. CDR3 protein: CASSDPIWPGQGRNSPLHF. The CDR3 DNA reads TGTGCCAGCAGTGACCCTATATGGCCTGGACAGGGTCGAAATTCACCCCTCCACTTT.

V and J are TRBV14 and TRBJ1-2; D not resolved. CDR1 is SGHDN, CDR2 FVKESK, per germline. The CDR3 extends over 13 amino acids. V lost 0 bases and J lost 4, with 6 bases in between. The CDR3 protein is CASSQDLSYGYTF. In DNA form, the CDR3 reads TGTGCCAGCAGCCAAGATCTTTCCTATGGCTACACCTTC.

This clonotype was counted between two and nine times. The rearrangement links TRBV28 to TRBJ2-7; TRBD2 is a possible D gene (6 bases). The ends were cut back, 4 bases at V and 0 bases at J, with 13 bases in the middle. CDR1 is MDHEN, CDR2 SYDVKM, per germline. The CDR3 extends over 15 amino acids. The CDR3 region is CASSSDTSHSYEQYF. Here the CDR3 DNA reads TGTGCCAGCAGTTCCGACACTAGCCACTCCTACGAGCAGTACTTC. Supplemented by reference TRBV28 and TRBJ2-7, the full variable domain reads DVKVTQSSRYLVKRTGEKVFLECVQDMDHENMFWYRQDPGLGLRLIYFSYDVKMKEKGDIPEGYSVSREKKERFSLILESASTNQTSMYLCASSSDTSHSYEQYFGPGTRLTVT.

V is TRBV12-3 or TRBV12-4 and J is TRBJ1-1; no reliable D call. Between the trimmed V and J ends, which lost 4 bases and 6 bases, there was a span of 6 bases. CDR3 size: 11 residues. As DNA, the CDR3 is TGTGCCAGCAGTTCAGTGGCTGAAGCTTTCTTT. It encodes CASSSVAEAFF.

This clonotype was seen a handful of times. The chain is built from TRBV30 and TRBJ1-1; 8 nucleotides match TRBD1. This CDR3 is built from 13 residues. CDR1 is GTSNPN and CDR2 is SVGIG in the germline V gene (reference sequence). Trimming removed 8 bases from V and 0 bases from J; junction bases left unmatched: 5. CDR3 DNA sequence: TGTGCCCGACGACAGGGGATGAACACTGAAGCTTTCTTT. Protein sequence: CARRQGMNTEAFF.

This clonotype has ten or more counts. A read error may account for a junction end that differs from germline. V and J are TRBV7-7 and TRBJ2-2, with 7 nucleotides matching TRBD2. The CDR3 sequence is 15 residues long. The V gene's germline CDR1 is SSHAT and CDR2 FNYEAQ (reference sequence). CDR3 in amino acids: CASSLGLSNTGELFF. In nucleotides, the CDR3 is TGTGCTAGCAGCTTGGGACTATCGAACACCGGGGAGCTGTTTTTT. Combining the CDR3 with reference TRBV7-7 and TRBJ2-2 gives the whole variable domain GAGVSQSPRYKVTKRGQDVTLRCDPISSHATLYWYQQALGQGPEFLTYFNYEAQPDKSGLPSDRFSAERPEGSISTLTIQRTEQRDSAMYRCASSLGLSNTGELFFGEGSRLTVL.

The chain has TRBV9 and TRBJ1-1; perhaps TRBD1 as D (5 bases). V dropped 1 base and J dropped 9 bases, with 16 bases sitting between them. Germline V lookup: CDR1 SGDLS, CDR2 YYNGEE. The CDR3 totals 14 residues. The CDR3, as DNA: TGTGCCAGCAGCGTATCGGCACATACAGGCCAAGCTTTCTTT. Translated: CASSVSAHTGQAFF.

The V and J genes are TRBV5-1 and TRBJ2-1, with TRBD2 matching 7 bases. Losses at the gene ends were 0 bases for V and 8 bases for J; bases not matched to a gene: 5. CDR3 length equals 14 residues. Germline assignment: CDR1 SGHRS and CDR2 YFSETQ. The CDR3 is CASSLGGGRDEQFF. CDR3 coding DNA: TGCGCCAGCAGCTTGGGCGGGGGTCGGGATGAGCAGTTCTTC. Full variable domain (rest looked up from reference TRBV5-1 and TRBJ2-1): KAGVTQTPRYLIKTRGQQVTLSCSPISGHRSVSWYQQTPGQGLQFLFEYFSETQRNKGNFPGRFSGRQFSNSRSEMNVSTLELGDSALYLCASSLGGGRDEQFFGPGTRLTVL.

J is TRBJ2-1 and V is TRBV5-4; the match to TRBD2 covers 10 bases. CDR3 length: 18 amino acids. The trim removed 1 base at V and 5 bases at J, leaving 12 bases unmatched. The germline V gene encodes CDR1 SGHNT and CDR2 YYREEE (reference sequence). The CDR3, as DNA: TGTGCCAGCAGCTTGATACCAGCGGGGGGGCCTGTAGACAATGAGCAGTTCTTC. It yields the protein CASSLIPAGGPVDNEQFF.

Only a few counts were recorded for this clonotype. The chain employs TRBV3-1 and TRBJ2-5, with 11 bases that match TRBD2. In germline, CDR1 is LGHDT, CDR2 YNNKEL (reference sequence). The CDR3 consists of 14 residues. Trimming cost V 6 bases and J 5 bases; bases outside gene matches: 5. The CDR3 bases are TGTGCCAGCAGACTAGCGGGGGCGAGGGAGACCCAGTACTTC. This sequence encodes CASRLAGARETQYF.

In its sample, this clonotype was seen a few times. This sequence joins TRBV7-9 and TRBJ2-7; perhaps TRBD2 as D (7 bases). The CDR3 has 15 amino acids. Germline-derived CDR1 and CDR2 are SEHNR and FQNEAQ (reference sequence). V was cut by 5 bases and J by 3 bases, with 17 bases left in between. This CDR3 reads CASSAGGGASYEQYF. In DNA form, the CDR3 reads TGTGCCAGCAGCGCCGGAGGGGGGGCTAGCTACGAGCAGTACTTC.

V is TRBV7-2 and J is TRBJ2-7; no reliable D call. Looked up from germline, CDR1 is SGHTA and CDR2 is FQGNSA. The V end lost 0 bases, the J end lost 6 bases, and 15 bases lay between the germline ends. The CDR3 loop spans 15 amino acids. The CDR3 sequence: CASSLALRNNPEQYF. DNA of the CDR3: TGTGCCAGCAGCTTAGCTCTGAGGAACAACCCCGAGCAGTACTTC. The full variable domain, in which reference TRBV7-2 and TRBJ2-7 provide the parts outside the CDR3, is GAGVSQSPSNKVTEKGKDVELRCDPISGHTALYWYRQSLGQGLEFLIYFQGNSAPDKSGLPSDRFSAERTGGSVSTLTIQRTQQEDSAVYLCASSLALRNNPEQYFGPGTRLTVT.

This clonotype was counted only a few times. The chain joins TRBV12-3 or TRBV12-4 to TRBJ1-1; TRBD1 matches at 11 bases. Unmatched junction bases numbered 8, after V lost 5 bases and J lost 6 bases. The CDR3 covers 15 residues. CDR3 sequence (DNA): TGTGCCAGCAGTCCCCGGACAGGGGGCACGGCTGAAGCTTTCTTT. It translates to CASSPRTGGTAEAFF.

This clonotype showed up just a few times. This rearrangement joins TRBV20-1 to TRBJ2-1; 12 positions match TRBD2. The V gene's germline CDR1 is DFQATT and CDR2 SNEGSKA (reference sequence). J gave up 8 bases and V 5 bases, and 7 bases lay outside the gene matches. The length of the CDR3 is 14 residues. As DNA, the CDR3 is TGCAGTGCTTCGCGACTAGCGGGAGTCCATGAGCAGTTCTTC. The encoded protein is CSASRLAGVHEQFF.

This clonotype was observed many times. This chain uses TRBV7-2 with TRBJ2-7, with a possible D match to TRBD1 (5 bases). V lost 1 base, J lost 4 bases, and 14 bases lay in between. Germline V gene sequence: CDR1 SGHTA, CDR2 FQGNSA. The CDR3 length is 15 residues. The CDR3 is CASSLGWGSFYEQYF. DNA for the CDR3: TGTGCCAGCAGCTTAGGTTGGGGCAGCTTTTACGAGCAGTACTTC.

This rearrangement joins TRBV19 to TRBJ2-5, with 7 bases identical to TRBD2. CDR3 length: 15 residues. The J segment lost 2 bases and the V segment lost 4 bases, leaving 7 bases of the junction unmatched. Germline V lookup: CDR1 LNHDA, CDR2 SQIVND (reference sequence). In nucleotides, the CDR3 is TGTGCCAGTAGTACCGCCGGGGGGACGCAAGAGACCCAGTACTTC. Amino acid sequence: CASSTAGGTQETQYF.

This chain connects TRBV11-1 to TRBJ2-1; no clear D. With 2 bases removed from V and 7 bases from J, the gap between germline ends came to 15 bases. Looked up from germline, CDR1 is SGHAT and CDR2 is FQDESV (reference sequence). The CDR3 has 15 residues. The CDR3 region is CASSLSLETSNEQFF. The CDR3 coding sequence is TGTGCCAGCAGCTTAAGTCTTGAGACGAGTAATGAGCAGTTCTTC. The full variable domain, in which reference TRBV11-1 and TRBJ2-1 provide the parts outside the CDR3, is EAEVAQSPRYKITEKSQAVAFWCDPISGHATLYWYRQILGQGPELLVQFQDESVVDDSQLPKDRFSAERLKGVDSTLKIQPAELGDSAMYLCASSLSLETSNEQFFGPGTRLTVL.

This clonotype was detected ten times or more. V gene TRBV12-3 or TRBV12-4 combines with J gene TRBJ2-7, with 12 bases lining up with TRBD2. The CDR3 length is 19 residues. V gave up 2 bases and J gave up 3 bases; unmatched junction bases: 14. The CDR3, as DNA: TGTGCCAGCAGTTTACCCGCTACTAGCGGGGGGTTCTCCCACTACGAGCAGTACTTC. Protein sequence: CASSLPATSGGFSHYEQYF.